What follows are 26 T cell receptor beta chains derived from one specimen sequenced in a study of blood T cell repertoires in COVID-19. TCRdb's table, derived via immunoSEQ multiplex PCR, lists solely in-frame clones and lacks some. The data contain some 120,000 clones, over 70% of them seen just once; the ten biggest clones take up roughly 4%. Sequencing was done on a sample of peripheral blood. The receptor set was obtained from a woman aged 45-59 years with acute or convalescent COVID-19.

The chain recombines TRBV27 with TRBJ1-5; 7 positions agree with TRBD1. Germline assignment: CDR1 MNHEY and CDR2 SMNVEV (reference sequence). The V and J ends lost 5 bases and 0 bases, in that order; junction bases with no gene match: 4. The CDR3 sequence is 15 residues long. The CDR3 here is CASSPQGSSNQPQHF. The CDR3 nucleotides read TGTGCCAGCAGTCCACAGGGGAGTAGCAATCAGCCCCAGCATTTT.

This clone occurred once. The genes are TRBV18 and TRBJ2-6, with D possibly being TRBD2 (6 bases). Germline-derived CDR1 and CDR2 are KGHSH and LQKENI. This CDR3 has 16 residues. V was pared by 8 bases and J by 0 bases, with 14 bases between. CDR3 loop: CASPSGDNSGANVLTF. The CDR3 DNA is TGTGCCAGCCCGTCGGGGGATAACTCTGGGGCCAACGTCCTGACTTTC.

The CDR3 sequence: CASSEASSYNEQFF. CDR3 DNA sequence: TGTGCCAGCAGTGAAGCTAGTTCCTACAATGAGCAGTTCTTC. The chain combines TRBV2 with TRBJ2-1; no clear D gene. CDR3 length: 14 amino acids. Germline values: CDR1 SNHLY, CDR2 FYNNEI. The V end lost 0 bases, the J end lost 1 base, and 4 bases lay between the germline ends.

The genes are TRBV12-3 or TRBV12-4 and TRBJ2-2; no clear D gene. The CDR3 loop spans 13 amino acids. The V end was cut by 6 bases, the J end by 8 bases, with 13 bases between. The CDR3: CASRRLYLGELFF. The CDR3 region has the DNA TGTGCCAGCAGGCGTCTCTACCTGGGGGAGCTGTTTTTT.

The chain joins TRBV19 to TRBJ2-1, with a possible D match to TRBD2 (6 bases). The CDR3 contains 13 residues. V lost 6 bases and J 8 bases, leaving 14 bases between the germline ends. Germline CDR1 is LNHDA and CDR2 is SQIVND (reference sequence). CDR3: CASRGTGSHEQFF. The CDR3 DNA is TGTGCCAGTAGGGGCACCGGGAGCCATGAGCAGTTCTTC. Based on the CDR3 plus reference TRBV19 and TRBJ2-1, the full variable domain is DGGITQSPKYLFRKEGQNVTLSCEQNLNHDAMYWYRQDPGQGLRLIYYSQIVNDFQKGDIAEGYSVSREKKESFPLTVTSAQKNPTAFYLCASRGTGSHEQFFGPGTRLTVL.

V gene TRBV6-5 combines with J gene TRBJ1-6; 7 positions agree with TRBD1. This CDR3 region has 15 residues. Per the germline V gene, CDR1 is MNHEY and CDR2 is SVGAGI. J gave up 7 bases and V 5 bases, and 8 bases lay outside the gene matches. The CDR3 DNA reads TGTGCCAGCAGTATACAGGGACAGATAAATTCACCCCTCCACTTT. This gives the protein CASSIQGQINSPLHF.

This chain joins TRBV28 and TRBJ2-3; the D gene is possibly TRBD2 (6 bases). The CDR3 sequence is 14 residues long. CDR1 MDHEN and CDR2 SYDVKM come from the germline V gene. V lost 3 bases, J lost 6 bases, and 13 bases lay in between. The CDR3 here is CASSLIAVPDTQYF. The CDR3 coding sequence is TGTGCCAGCAGTTTGATAGCGGTCCCGGATACGCAGTATTTT.

The V and J genes are TRBV6-5 and TRBJ2-5; 9 nucleotides align to TRBD2. CDR3 length equals 13 residues. Germline CDR1 reads MNHEY; CDR2 reads SVGAGI. J was trimmed by 4 bases and V by 7 bases; bases with no gene match: 4. This CDR3 is CASIFSGRETQYF. CDR3 DNA: TGTGCCAGCATCTTTAGCGGGAGAGAGACCCAGTACTTC.

V usage is TRBV24-1 and J usage is TRBJ2-1; 7 nucleotides agree with TRBD2. The length of the CDR3 is 14 residues. With V trimmed by 6 bases and J by 2 bases, 3 bases remained unmatched. Looked up from germline, CDR1 is KGHDR and CDR2 is SFDVKD. Here the CDR3 DNA reads TGTGCCACCAGTAGCGGGGAAACCTACAATGAGCAGTTCTTC. This translates into CATSSGETYNEQFF.

V usage is TRBV11-2 and J usage is TRBJ1-2, with a weak D call TRBD1 (5 bases). The V and J ends lost 1 base and 13 bases respectively, with 10 bases between them. The CDR3 covers 11 residues. Germline CDR1 reads SGHAT; CDR2 reads FQNNGV. CDR3 in amino acids: CASSLGGGVTF. CDR3 sequence (DNA): TGTGCCAGCAGCTTAGGTGGAGGGGTCACCTTC.

The rearrangement links TRBV5-4 to TRBJ1-2, with 8 bases aligning to TRBD1. Germline V lookup: CDR1 SGHNT, CDR2 YYREEE (reference sequence). The CDR3 is made up of 16 amino acids. After removal of 4 bases from V and 5 bases from J, the junction contained 13 bases not matched to a gene. CDR3 nucleotides: TGTGCCAGCAGCCTGGGGCGTCAACAGGGGGGATATGGCTACACCTTC. Translating it yields CASSLGRQQGGYGYTF. The entire variable domain, with the rest obtained from reference TRBV5-4 and TRBJ1-2, is as follows: ETGVTQSPTHLIKTRGQQVTLRCSSQSGHNTVSWYQQALGQGPQFIFQYYREEENGRGNFPPRFSGLQFPNYSSELNVNALELDDSALYLCASSLGRQQGGYGYTFGSGTRLTVV.

V and J are TRBV5-1 and TRBJ2-7; TRBD2 agrees at 8 bases. The germline V gene encodes CDR1 SGHRS and CDR2 YFSETQ. The CDR3 loop spans 14 amino acids. V gave up 2 bases and J gave up 4 bases; unmatched junction bases: 5. CDR3 protein: CASSFVSGEYEQYF. The CDR3 region has the DNA TGCGCCAGCAGCTTTGTTAGCGGGGAATACGAGCAGTACTTC.

A single count supports this clone. The gene calls are TRBV19 and TRBJ2-4; 8 bases agree with TRBD2. The CDR3 extends over 18 amino acids. In germline, CDR1 is LNHDA, CDR2 SQIVND (reference sequence). Trimming at V came to 5 bases and at J to 0 bases, leaving 12 bases not matched to a gene. CDR3 in amino acids: CASSSSSGGVVAKNIQYF. CDR3 nucleotides: TGTGCCAGTAGTTCGTCTTCCGGGGGGGTCGTAGCCAAAAACATTCAGTACTTC.

V gene TRBV9 combines with J gene TRBJ2-6, with D hard to call. Looked up from germline, CDR1 is SGDLS and CDR2 is YYNGEE. The CDR3 is made up of 15 amino acids. Trimming removed 4 bases from V and 0 bases from J, with 8 bases in between. The CDR3, as DNA: TGTGCCAGCAGCACCTACAGCTCTGGGGCCAACGTCCTGACTTTC. Translation gives CASSTYSSGANVLTF.

This chain joins TRBV2 and TRBJ1-4; 9 positions match TRBD1. V shed 5 bases, J shed 8 bases, and the junction held 6 bases outside the gene matches. CDR3 length: 14 amino acids. CDR1 and CDR2 from the germline V gene are SNHLY and FYNNEI. CDR3: CASSRQGVKEKLFF. The DNA for the CDR3 is TGTGCCAGCAGTCGACAGGGGGTCAAGGAAAAACTGTTTTTT. Filled out from reference TRBV2 and TRBJ1-4, the complete variable domain reads EPEVTQTPSHQVTQMGQEVILRCVPISNHLYFYWYRQILGQKVEFLVSFYNNEISEKSEIFDDQFSVERPDGSNFTLKIRSTKLEDSAMYFCASSRQGVKEKLFFGSGTQLSVL.

The gene calls are TRBV4-1 and TRBJ1-1; D is perhaps TRBD1 (6 bases). V lost 2 bases, J lost 2 bases, and 15 bases lay in between. This CDR3 comprises 16 residues. CDR1 and CDR2 (germline): MGHRA, YSYEKL. CDR3 DNA: TGCGCCAGCAGCCAAAGGAAGAGACAGGCAAACACTGAAGCTTTCTTT. Translating gives CASSQRKRQANTEAFF.

This rearrangement joins TRBV12-3 or TRBV12-4 to TRBJ1-1; D is undetermined. The CDR3 is made up of 13 amino acids. Trimming stripped 8 bases from V and 0 bases from J, with 10 bases between. CDR3: CASSSRVNTEAFF. The CDR3 DNA reads as TGTGCCAGCTCATCACGGGTGAACACTGAAGCTTTCTTT.

This clone was found once. This CDR3 is CASSQSHNTQETQYF. The CDR3 coding sequence is TGCGCCAGCAGCCAATCGCATAATACTCAAGAGACCCAGTACTTC. This chain joins TRBV4-1 and TRBJ2-5; D uncertain. The CDR3 runs to 15 residues. V lost 2 bases to trimming and J lost 2 bases, with 12 bases between them. In germline, CDR1 is MGHRA, CDR2 YSYEKL.

The J gene is TRBJ1-2, the V gene TRBV18; D uncertain. V shed 3 bases and J shed 6 bases, with 20 bases lying between them. Germline V gene sequence: CDR1 KGHSH, CDR2 LQKENI. This CDR3 contains 16 residues. CDR3 sequence: CASSPLDSKNAHGYTF. CDR3 in DNA: TGTGCCAGCTCACCCCTGGACTCCAAAAATGCCCATGGCTACACCTTC.

The chain is built from TRBV5-8 and TRBJ2-7; 13 bases match TRBD2. V lost 4 bases to trimming and J lost 6 bases; unmatched junction nucleotides: 7. CDR3 length equals 15 residues. Germline assignment: CDR1 SGHTS and CDR2 YDEGEE. The DNA for the CDR3 is TGTGCCAGCAGCCACCGGACTAGCGGGAGAGGCGAGCAGTACTTC. This encodes CASSHRTSGRGEQYF.

This clone was picked up a small number of times. This chain links TRBV3-1 (or the pseudogene TRBV3-2) with TRBJ2-1; TRBD2 aligns across 8 bases. Trimming took 0 bases from V and 7 from J; bases not matched to a gene: 14. This CDR3 region has 18 residues. Germline values: CDR1 LGHDT, CDR2 YNNKEL (reference sequence). The CDR3 bases are TGTGCCAGCAGCCAAGATCATAGCGGGGCCAACTTTCCAAATGAGCAGTTCTTC. Protein: CASSQDHSGANFPNEQFF.

This chain uses TRBV19 with TRBJ1-1; possibly TRBD1 for D (6 bases). Trimming cost V 7 bases and J 3 bases, with 21 bases left between them. The CDR3 runs 16 residues. Germline lookup yields CDR1 LNHDA and CDR2 SQIVND (reference sequence). The CDR3 is CASTTTFRGLYTEAFF. The CDR3 DNA sequence: TGTGCCAGTACTACCACTTTCAGGGGTTTGTACACTGAAGCTTTCTTT.

This sequence joins TRBV19 and TRBJ2-7, with TRBD1 as a possible D gene (7 bases). Trimming shortened V by 0 bases and J by 4 bases, and 16 bases separated the two germline ends. The CDR3 loop spans 16 amino acids. Per germline, CDR1 LNHDA and CDR2 SQIVND (reference sequence). The CDR3 region has the DNA TGTGCCAGTAGTATAGATCTGGACAGGAGGGGTTACGAGCAGTACTTC. Protein: CASSIDLDRRGYEQYF.

The rearrangement joins TRBV29-1 to TRBJ1-2; perhaps TRBD1 as D (5 bases). The CDR3 has 12 amino acids. From germline, CDR1 is SQVTM and CDR2 ANQGSEA. V was pared by 7 bases and J by 2 bases, with 11 bases between. CDR3 amino acids: CSGGGDNYGYTF. The CDR3, as DNA: TGCAGCGGCGGCGGGGACAACTATGGCTACACCTTC.

The CDR3 loop is CASHRGTDHYGYTF. CDR3 coding DNA: TGTGCCAGTCACCGGGGGACGGACCACTATGGCTACACCTTC. This rearrangement joins TRBV2 to TRBJ1-2; a possible D gene is TRBD1 (5 bases). CDR1 is SNHLY and CDR2 is FYNNEI in the germline V gene. The CDR3 has 14 amino acids. The V end was cut by 9 bases, the J end by 3 bases, with 17 bases between.

For the CDR3, the DNA is TGTGCCAGCAGCTTGGCCAGGGGGCGTAATGAAAAACTGTTTTTT. Translated, it gives CASSLARGRNEKLFF. The rearrangement links TRBV5-6 to TRBJ1-4; TRBD1 matches at 8 bases. Germline loops: CDR1 SGHDT, CDR2 YYEEEE. The V gene end was trimmed by 0 bases and the J gene end by 4 bases; junction bases not matched to a gene: 2. The CDR3 has 15 residues. Full variable domain (rest looked up from reference TRBV5-6 and TRBJ1-4): DAGVTQSPTHLIKTRGQQVTLRCSPKSGHDTVSWYQQALGQGPQFIFQYYEEEERQRGNFPDRFSGHQFPNYSSELNVNALLLGDSALYLCASSLARGRNEKLFFGSGTQLSVL.